The T cell receptor beta chain described here comes from a study of Graves' ophthalmopathy and Graves' hyperthyroidism. Looking at the study overall: There was a collection of peripheral blood at initial diagnosis, before any treatment.

Study outcomes and limitations: Among expanded thyroid clonotypes above 0.001 frequency, most also occurred in blood. A 13-signature model separated ophthalmopathy from stable hyperthyroidism, 87.88% sensitivity, 75% to 84% specificity.

This clonotype has at least ten counts. Its target is not known. The CDR3 contains 14 residues. Trimming shortened V by 5 bases and J by 2 bases, and 7 bases separated the two germline ends. CDR1 and CDR2 (germline): LGHNA, YNFKEQ. CDR3 regions of TCR beta were amplified from RNA transcripts. Second-round multiplex PCR followed a first-round RT-PCR using HTBI primers. TCRdb reanalysed the multiplex PCR reads using MiXCR and keeps one entry per CDR3 protein. In the table there are hundreds of thousands of distinct CDR3 sequences, under 50% of which are singletons. Sequencing input: peripheral blood. This TCR was sampled from an adult man with Graves' ophthalmopathy. The V gene is TRBV4-2, the J gene TRBJ1-6, with no clear D. Here the CDR3 DNA reads TGTGCCAGCAGCTCCGGGACCTATAATTCACCCCTCCACTTT. Amino acid sequence: CASSSGTYNSPLHF.